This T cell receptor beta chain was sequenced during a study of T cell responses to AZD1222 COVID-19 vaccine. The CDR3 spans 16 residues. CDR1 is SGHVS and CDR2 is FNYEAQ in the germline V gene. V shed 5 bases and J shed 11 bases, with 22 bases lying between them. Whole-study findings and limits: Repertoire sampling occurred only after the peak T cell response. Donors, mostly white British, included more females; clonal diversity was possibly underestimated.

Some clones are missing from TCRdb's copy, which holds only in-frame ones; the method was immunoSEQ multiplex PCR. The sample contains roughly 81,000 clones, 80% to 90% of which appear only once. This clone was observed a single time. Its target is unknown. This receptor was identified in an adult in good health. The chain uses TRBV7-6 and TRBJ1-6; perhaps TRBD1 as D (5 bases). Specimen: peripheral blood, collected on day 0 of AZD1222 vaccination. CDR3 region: CASSPFSGPIRTPLHF. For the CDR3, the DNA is TGTGCCAGCAGCCCCTTTTCGGGGCCGATTAGAACACCCCTCCACTTT.